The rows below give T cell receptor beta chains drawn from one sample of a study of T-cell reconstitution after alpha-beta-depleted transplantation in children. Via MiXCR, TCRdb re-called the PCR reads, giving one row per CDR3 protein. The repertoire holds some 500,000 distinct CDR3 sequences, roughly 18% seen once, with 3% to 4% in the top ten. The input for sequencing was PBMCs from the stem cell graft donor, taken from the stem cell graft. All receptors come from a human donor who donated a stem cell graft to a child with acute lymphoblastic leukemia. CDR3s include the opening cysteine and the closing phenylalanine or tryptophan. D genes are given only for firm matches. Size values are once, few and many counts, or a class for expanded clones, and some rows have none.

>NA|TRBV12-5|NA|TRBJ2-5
CASGLDREGETQYF
TGTGCTAGTGGTTTGGACAGGGAGGGAGAGACCCAGTACTTC
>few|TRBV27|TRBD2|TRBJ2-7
CASLTSASSYEQYF
TGTGCCAGCCTGACTAGCGCGAGCTCCTACGAGCAGTACTTC
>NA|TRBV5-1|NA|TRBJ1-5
CASSFDGNQPQHF
TGCGCCAGCAGCTTCGACGGGAATCAGCCCCAGCATTTT
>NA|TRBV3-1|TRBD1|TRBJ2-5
CASSQTGGRGQETQYF
TGTGCCAGCAGCCAGACAGGGGGCCGGGGGCAAGAGACCCAGTACTTC
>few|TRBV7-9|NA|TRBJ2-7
CASSLKGPGGAYEQYF
TGTGCCAGCAGCTTAAAGGGACCCGGCGGCGCCTACGAGCAGTACTTC
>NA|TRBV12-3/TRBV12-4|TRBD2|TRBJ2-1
CASSSPRAGGYNEQFF
TGTGCCAGCAGCTCCCCTCGAGCGGGAGGTTACAATGAGCAGTTCTTC
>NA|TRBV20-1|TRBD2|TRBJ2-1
CSARGGLAILNEQFF
TGCAGTGCTAGAGGGGGACTAGCGATACTGAATGAGCAGTTCTTC
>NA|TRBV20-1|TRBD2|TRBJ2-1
CSALPYSSGVTNEQFF
TGCAGTGCCCTTCCCTACTCGAGCGGGGTAACCAATGAGCAGTTCTTC
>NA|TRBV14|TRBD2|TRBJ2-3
CASSLRLAANTDTQYF
TGTGCCAGCAGCCTTCGACTAGCGGCTAATACAGATACGCAGTATTTT
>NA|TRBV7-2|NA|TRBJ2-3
CASSLLSADTQYF
TGTGCCAGCAGCTTACTCTCCGCCGATACGCAGTATTTT
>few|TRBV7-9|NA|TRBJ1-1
CASSLMLNTEAFF
TGTGCCAGCAGCTTAATGCTTAACACTGAAGCTTTCTTT
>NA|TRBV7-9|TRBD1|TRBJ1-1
CASSGQGAFF
TGTGCCAGCAGCGGACAGGGGGCTTTCTTT
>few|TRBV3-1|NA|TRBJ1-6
CASSQVKGSSYNSPLHF
TGTGCCAGCAGCCAAGTCAAGGGGAGCTCCTATAATTCACCCCTCCACTTT
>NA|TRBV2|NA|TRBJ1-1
CASGGPSGQSDKTRNTEAFF
TGTGCCAGCGGCGGACCCTCTGGACAGAGCGATAAAACGAGGAACACTGAAGCTTTCTTT
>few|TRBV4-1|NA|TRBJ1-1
CASSQPLKVGRRNTEAFF
TGCGCCAGCAGCCAACCTCTGAAAGTCGGGAGGAGGAACACTGAAGCTTTCTTT